This T cell receptor beta chain was retrieved from a study of cytomegalovirus exposure and HLA in healthy donors. Primers: 60 Vbeta forward and 13 Jbeta reverse. Using immunoSEQ multiplex PCR, the repertoire was profiled, and TCRdb retains in-frame clones only, with some absent. The sample has about 130,000 clones, 75% to 85% seen once. Germline V gene sequence: CDR1 LGHNA, CDR2 YSLEER. This CDR3 region has 14 residues. Trimming took 0 bases from V and 4 from J, leaving 9 bases between them. The TCR originated in a woman in her fifties or sixties in good health and CMV-seropositive. The sequencing input was PBMCs. The chain combines TRBV4-3 with TRBJ1-2, with D perhaps matching TRBD1 (5 bases). CDR3 nucleotides: TGCGCCAGCAGCCAAGAGGCAGGGCCCTATGGCTACACCTTC. This codes for CASSQEAGPYGYTF.